Listed below are T cell receptor beta chains from one sample, sequenced in a study of control samples from healthy donors and cancer patients. Profiling relied on immunoSEQ multiplex PCR, and the TCRdb table lists in-frame clones only, not all of them. Of roughly 200,000 clones detected, 91% appear once; the ten largest clones hold approximately 1.8%. Material: blood. The receptors were gathered from a man aged 25 to 45 in good health. Both conserved end residues are part of each CDR3. Each record gives: J gene, clone size, V gene, CDR3 protein. Clone sizes are given selectively: once, few, many, or a class where the clone is expanded.

j_gene: TRBJ2-7; abundance: few; v_gene: TRBV20-1; CDR3aa: CSASPSEASYEQYF
j_gene: TRBJ1-5; abundance: NA; v_gene: TRBV3-1/TRBV3-2; CDR3aa: CASSQGGLRHF
j_gene: TRBJ1-2; abundance: NA; v_gene: TRBV10-3; CDR3aa: CAISEDLRGYGYTF
j_gene: TRBJ2-3; abundance: NA; v_gene: TRBV20-1; CDR3aa: CSASAATGSTDTQYF
j_gene: TRBJ2-3; abundance: NA; v_gene: TRBV30; CDR3aa: CAWKRGPSTDTQYF
j_gene: TRBJ2-7; abundance: NA; v_gene: TRBV10-2; CDR3aa: CASKSNTGSYEQYF
j_gene: TRBJ2-3; abundance: NA; v_gene: TRBV7-8; CDR3aa: CASSLVLIGRDFHVTDTQYF
j_gene: TRBJ1-4; abundance: NA; v_gene: TRBV19; CDR3aa: CASSVDRVANEKLFF
j_gene: TRBJ1-4; abundance: NA; v_gene: TRBV30; CDR3aa: CAWSEPPRQPNEKLFF
j_gene: TRBJ2-2; abundance: NA; v_gene: TRBV7-9; CDR3aa: CASSFPLGQGSGELFF
j_gene: TRBJ2-3; abundance: NA; v_gene: TRBV2; CDR3aa: CASLPQSGGTDTQYF
j_gene: TRBJ2-1; abundance: NA; v_gene: TRBV11-2; CDR3aa: CASTQYRDRVYNEQFF
j_gene: TRBJ2-1; abundance: NA; v_gene: TRBV2; CDR3aa: CASSVEEEFF
j_gene: TRBJ1-6; abundance: NA; v_gene: TRBV6-5; CDR3aa: CATQSGQFNSPLHF
j_gene: TRBJ1-6; abundance: few; v_gene: TRBV3-1/TRBV3-2; CDR3aa: CASSQWTVRTPSPLHF
j_gene: TRBJ1-6; abundance: NA; v_gene: TRBV27; CDR3aa: CASSSYSIRGGNSPLHF
j_gene: TRBJ2-1; abundance: few; v_gene: TRBV5-5; CDR3aa: CASSLIYNEQFF
j_gene: TRBJ2-6; abundance: NA; v_gene: TRBV7-9; CDR3aa: CASSFGVTRGANVLTF
j_gene: TRBJ1-1; abundance: once; v_gene: TRBV29-1; CDR3aa: CSVESRPANTEAFF
j_gene: TRBJ1-6; abundance: NA; v_gene: TRBV6-5; CDR3aa: CASSRDVNSPLHF
j_gene: TRBJ1-5; abundance: NA; v_gene: TRBV6-5; CDR3aa: CASSRGQYSNQPQHF
j_gene: TRBJ1-5; abundance: NA; v_gene: TRBV23-1; CDR3aa: CASSQWRNNQPQHF
j_gene: TRBJ1-5; abundance: NA; v_gene: TRBV14; CDR3aa: CASSQSMNQPQHF
j_gene: TRBJ1-1; abundance: NA; v_gene: TRBV6-5; CDR3aa: CASSSTLGRRNTEAFF
j_gene: TRBJ1-4; abundance: NA; v_gene: TRBV27; CDR3aa: CASSFGGAGNEKLFF
j_gene: TRBJ1-2; abundance: NA; v_gene: TRBV10-3; CDR3aa: CAIRQAGTEITNGYTF
j_gene: TRBJ1-1; abundance: NA; v_gene: TRBV6-6; CDR3aa: CASSYEGGNTEAFF
j_gene: TRBJ1-5; abundance: NA; v_gene: TRBV7-9; CDR3aa: CASSLMGNQPQHF
j_gene: TRBJ1-1; abundance: few; v_gene: TRBV5-1; CDR3aa: CASSLDKLNTEAFF
j_gene: TRBJ2-1; abundance: NA; v_gene: TRBV19; CDR3aa: CASSIPPRTGGSLIEQFF
j_gene: TRBJ2-1; abundance: NA; v_gene: TRBV5-6; CDR3aa: CASSWPGQGGTEQFF
j_gene: TRBJ1-2; abundance: many; v_gene: TRBV24-1; CDR3aa: CATSDLGGYTF
j_gene: TRBJ1-3; abundance: NA; v_gene: TRBV5-1; CDR3aa: CASSFRPGQDPSGNTIYF
j_gene: TRBJ1-5; abundance: NA; v_gene: TRBV19; CDR3aa: CASNPGTGARPQHF